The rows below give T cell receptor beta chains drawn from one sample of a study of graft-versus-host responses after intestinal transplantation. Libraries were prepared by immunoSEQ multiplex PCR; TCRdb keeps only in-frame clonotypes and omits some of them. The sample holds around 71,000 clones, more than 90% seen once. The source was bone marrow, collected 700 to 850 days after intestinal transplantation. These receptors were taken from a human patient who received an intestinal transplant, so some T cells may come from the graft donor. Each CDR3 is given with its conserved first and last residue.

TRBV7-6,CASSPRGSPDTQYF
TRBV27,CASSFWGSTQYF
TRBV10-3,CASSQQGTEAFF
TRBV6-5,CASRRSMNTEAFF
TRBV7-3,CASSFGPTDTQYF
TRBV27,CASSPGWDGNEQFF
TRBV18,CASSPDRAGIAFF
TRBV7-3,CASSLSRGNEQYF
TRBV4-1,CASSYETSGGSYTQYF
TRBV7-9,CASRGGTGVEAFF
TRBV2,CASAGGVHTDTQYF
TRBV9,CASSVESNTEAFF
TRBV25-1,CASSESGGGGTDTQYF
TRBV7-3,CASALDGSGGYTF
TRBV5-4,CASSLGAGGQDEQFF
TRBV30,CAWSGFTGDNTF
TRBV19,CASSIASGRTDTQYF
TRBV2,CASSEQGHYGYTF
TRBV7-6,CASSLDRGGTEAFF
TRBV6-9,CASSYGTGGNQPQHF
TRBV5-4,CASSLDRGVSTGELFF
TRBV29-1,CSGRAGPNTEAFF
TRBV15,CATSGTGTTEAFF
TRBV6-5,CASRGRGDNEQFF
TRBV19,CASSKRVAGSTGELFF
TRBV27,CASSSRAGGRLATDTQYF
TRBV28,CASTTPEGGGNQPQHF
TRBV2,CASSGGWGGEQYF
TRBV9,CASSSTGASTEAFF
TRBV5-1,CASSLGSDSGNTIYF
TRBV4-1,CASSQDGQGTDAQYF
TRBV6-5,CASSYGYRGGQETQYF
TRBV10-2,CASSQHLTEAFF
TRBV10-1,CASSDGGSFEQYF
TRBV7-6,CASSLNNRNEQFF
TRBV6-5,CASSSSSGGNEQYF
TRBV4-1,CASSQDGGTGQNQPQHF
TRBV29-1,CSVDGTSGSYNEQFF
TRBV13,CASSQTINEQFF